This T cell receptor beta chain was retrieved from a study of STAT5B mutations in CD4+ large granular lymphocyte leukemia (dated by TCRdb to between 2021 and 2024). General notes on the study: Among healthy controls, the CDR3 'QG' motif was associated with a particular HLA allele. The purity of purified fractions was confirmed by flow cytometry on FACSCanto II or FACSVerse to exceed 95% among lymphocytes. The study compared the TCRbeta repertoires of patients with CD4+ T-cell large granular lymphocyte leukemia against the TCRbeta repertoires of healthy blood donors. What the research found in general, with its limitations: TRBV06-family usage was enriched among the top patient clones (8/27) compared with healthy controls (2/35). The data were not HLA-matched, and the relatively small sample size could explain the higher clonality seen in CD4+ compared with CD8+ T-LGLL. Main leukemic clonotypes were private to each patient, although approximately 25% appeared at low frequency in other patients' non-leukemic repertoires. CD4-sorted patient repertoires appeared more clonal than healthy CD4+ repertoires, and this difference persisted after removing the putative leukemic clones.

A word on this clone: The clone's antigen remains unknown. No base qualities exist here, and no much larger clone lies one base off it.

V loses 4 bases at its end and J loses 4 bases; junction bases beyond the gene matches: 6. Its CDR3 holds 14 amino acids, cysteine through phenylalanine. The read is trimmed to its CDR3 DNA, 42 bases read in frame from base 1. CDR1 SGHRS and CDR2 YFSETQ were looked up in the germline V gene. The immunoSEQ assay at survey resolution was used to sequence TCRbeta rearrangements from genomic DNA. In the paper's pipeline: A lowest detectable productive clonotype frequency of 2.59 x 10-5 was observed in the TCR sequencing data. Only productive TCRbeta rearrangements, meaning sequences that were complete and in-frame, were kept for the analyses. The clonality of each sample was calculated as Simpson clonality in the immunoSEQ Analyzer version 3.0. Clones were binned by frequency as very rare, small, medium, large (1-20%) or hyperexpanded (>20%). Generation probabilities were estimated with OLGA 1.2.3, V-gene circos plots were made with VDJtools, specificities were looked up in VDJdb, and CDR3 motifs were identified with GLIPH. The source is immuneACCESS, and TCRdb retained only in-frame sequences with V and J called. Part of the clones is not carried over; for the studies checked, unresolved V genes explain less than half of this, and the remainder is unexplained. For V, J and clone size, that table is used; D and trimming come from the DNA. This sample comprises tens of thousands of clones, roughly 70% of them detected only once. Jointly, the top ten make up 0.5% to 0.65% of the sample.

The healthy controls were over 30 blood donors, and the buffy coats of these donors were supplied by the Finnish Red Cross blood service. All TCR-sequenced material derived from peripheral blood: patient blood samples and healthy donor buffy coats. Peripheral blood mononuclear cells were isolated by Ficoll-Hypaque gradient centrifugation. Magnetic purification was used to isolate CD4+ cells from the buffy coats of the healthy controls. The Gentra Puregene Cell and Tissue kit was used to extract genomic DNA, and a Qubit 2.0 fluorometer was used to measure the amount of genomic DNA. The chain employs TRBV5-1 and TRBJ1-1, with 8 central nucleotides matching TRBD1. This clonotype was sampled from a human donor in good health. The sequencing sample was made of CD4+ T cells from blood buffy coats. Here the CDR3 is given as CASSPQTGGTEAFF. The sequenced DNA is TGCGCCAGCAGCCCGCAAACAGGGGGCACTGAAGCTTTCTTT.